Below are 19 T cell receptor beta chains sequenced from a single sample in a study of blood T cells in healthy people across ages. A second roughly 6 to 11 cycle PCR used barcoded and J-beta primers. One entry per CDR3 protein, called by TCRdb with MiXCR from the 5' RACE reads. The repertoire consists of roughly 700,000 distinct CDR3 sequences, with more than 20% occurring once and the leading ten covering 9.4%. A further study also used this sample, focusing on T cells of mothers and their children.

The sample was blood. The receptors here all came from a boy aged 5-17 years in good health.

The V and J genes are TRBV6-2 or TRBV6-3 and TRBJ2-7; no definite D call. Trimming shortened V by 0 bases and J by 7 bases, and 10 bases separated the two germline ends. Germline CDR1 MNHEY, CDR2 SVGEGT. CDR3 length equals 13 residues. The CDR3 DNA reads as TGTGCCAGCAGTTACTCGACTGTGCAGGAGCAGTACTTC. As protein: CASSYSTVQEQYF.

This clonotype was recorded a few times. The rearrangement joins TRBV4-3 to TRBJ2-7, with D tentatively TRBD1 (5 bases). The DNA end lines up better with TRBJ2-5; the J call may be wrong. Germline lookup yields CDR1 LGHNA and CDR2 YSLEER. The CDR3 runs to 14 residues. The CDR3, as DNA: TGCGCCAGCAGCTCCACGACAGAACGAAAGACCCAGTACTTC. Its translation: CASSSTTERKTQYF.

The J gene is TRBJ2-7, the V gene TRBV4-3, with TRBD1 matching over 9 bases. V gave up 3 bases and J gave up 3 bases; unmatched junction bases: 6. Germline CDR1 and CDR2: LGHNA and YSLEER. This CDR3 contains 15 residues. CDR3 bases: TGCGCCAGCAGCCATTCGGACAGGGGCGGCTACGAGCAGTACTTC. It translates to CASSHSDRGGYEQYF.

V is TRBV3-1 and J is TRBJ1-1, with 7 positions matching TRBD1. From germline, CDR1 is LGHDT and CDR2 YNNKEL (reference sequence). CDR3 size: 17 residues. Unmatched junction bases numbered 10, after V lost 3 bases and J lost 0 bases. CDR3 amino acids: CASSQYRQGWVNTEAFF. The CDR3 DNA reads as TGTGCCAGCAGCCAGTACCGACAGGGTTGGGTGAACACTGAAGCTTTCTTT.

This clonotype was seen more than once but under ten times. The V and J genes are TRBV9 and TRBJ1-1; 8 bases are a match to TRBD1. The CDR3 is 17 amino acids. Germline loops: CDR1 SGDLS, CDR2 YYNGEE. The V and J ends lost 0 bases and 7 bases, in that order; junction bases with no gene match: 14. The CDR3 DNA sequence: TGTGCCAGCAGCGTAGGCCCGAACTCTGGACAGGGTTATGAAGCTTTCTTT. This codes for CASSVGPNSGQGYEAFF.

This clonotype was recorded once. V usage is TRBV7-9 and J usage is TRBJ2-1; 8 bases are a match to TRBD1. CDR1 and CDR2 (germline): SEHNR, FQNEAQ (reference sequence). The junction had 12 bases not matched to a gene; V was cut back by 2 bases and J by 6 bases. The CDR3 is 17 amino acids. DNA for the CDR3: TGTGCCAGCAGCTTAACCGTCCCTGACAGGGGCAGCAATGAGCAGTTCTTC. This sequence encodes CASSLTVPDRGSNEQFF.

The chain employs TRBV7-2 and TRBJ1-2; no definite D call. Germline values: CDR1 SGHTA, CDR2 FQGNSA. The CDR3 contains 12 residues. Trimming removed 4 bases from V and 7 bases from J, with 10 bases in between. The CDR3 sequence is CASSYDQCGYTF. DNA of the CDR3: TGTGCCAGCAGCTACGACCAATGTGGCTACACCTTC.

This clonotype was seen a few times. The rearrangement uses TRBV29-1 and TRBJ2-3, with D possibly matching TRBD1 (6 bases). The CDR3 is 15 residues long. Germline V gene sequence: CDR1 SQVTM, CDR2 ANQGSEA. Trimming cost V 4 bases and J 5 bases, with 19 bases left between them. CDR3 residues: CSVVADSPKGDTQYF. DNA for the CDR3: TGCAGCGTTGTCGCGGACAGCCCAAAAGGAGATACGCAGTATTTT.

CDR3 sequence reads: CSARWGGTDTQYF. CDR3 nucleotide sequence: TGCAGTGCTAGGTGGGGGGGCACAGATACGCAGTATTTT. The chain combines TRBV20-1 with TRBJ2-3, with D possibly TRBD2 on 6 matching bases. The CDR3 extends over 13 amino acids. V gave up 3 bases and J gave up 1 base, with 8 bases separating them. Germline values: CDR1 DFQATT, CDR2 SNEGSKA (reference sequence).

The chain has TRBV6-6 and TRBJ1-2; possible D gene TRBD1, 5 bases. This CDR3 comprises 14 residues. Trimming left V 7 bases short and J 5 bases short, with 17 bases between. Germline lookup yields CDR1 MNHNY and CDR2 SVGAGI (reference sequence). CDR3 residues: CASTQTRRGYGYTF. In nucleotides, the CDR3 is TGTGCCAGCACTCAGACTCGGCGGGGGTATGGCTACACCTTC.

CDR3 region: CASSGETSSYNEQFF. CDR3 sequence (DNA): TGTGCCAGCAGTGGCGAGACCAGCTCCTACAATGAGCAGTTCTTC. V and J are TRBV2 and TRBJ2-1, with D uncertain. The CDR3 covers 15 residues. Germline lookup yields CDR1 SNHLY and CDR2 FYNNEI. Trimming stripped 4 bases from V and 0 bases from J, with 10 bases between.

V usage is TRBV12-3 or TRBV12-4 and J usage is TRBJ1-5; D unresolved. V lost 3 bases, J lost 4 bases, and 10 bases lay in between. The CDR3 length is 14 residues. CDR3: CASSFGDFNQPQHF. CDR3 in DNA: TGTGCCAGCAGTTTCGGGGATTTTAATCAGCCCCAGCATTTT.

This clonotype was observed a handful of times. The CDR3 spells CASSSTGLQPQHF. The CDR3 nucleotides are TGTGCCAGCAGTTCCACAGGGTTACAGCCCCAGCATTTT. The chain has TRBV12-3 or TRBV12-4 and TRBJ1-5, with D perhaps TRBD1 (6 bases). The CDR3 length is 13 residues. Trimming took off 4 bases at V and 7 bases at J, with 11 bases between the two ends.

This chain joins TRBV20-1 and TRBJ2-3; 8 positions match TRBD2. Germline CDR1 is DFQATT and CDR2 is SNEGSKA (reference sequence). This CDR3 spans 15 amino acids. The V segment lost 4 bases and the J segment 2 bases; nucleotides outside the gene matches: 8. The CDR3 reads CSAKVTSGPTDTQYF. For the CDR3, the DNA is TGCAGTGCTAAGGTTACTAGCGGCCCCACAGATACGCAGTATTTT.

A few counts support this clonotype. The chain links TRBV3-1 to TRBJ2-5, with TRBD2 matching 10 bases. J was trimmed by 2 bases and V by 3 bases; bases with no gene match: 3. In germline, CDR1 is LGHDT, CDR2 YNNKEL (reference sequence). The CDR3 runs to 15 residues. This chain's CDR3 is CASSHAAGGQETQYF. In DNA, the CDR3 is TGTGCCAGCAGCCACGCAGCGGGGGGGCAAGAGACCCAGTACTTC.

The genes are TRBV27 and TRBJ2-3, with 8 nucleotides matching TRBD2. V lost 9 bases to trimming and J lost 6 bases; unmatched junction nucleotides: 14. The CDR3 totals 15 residues. Germline-derived CDR1 and CDR2 are MNHEY and SMNVEV (reference sequence). CDR3 in DNA: TGTGCCAGTACTCTAAGCGGGAGTGGGATGGATACGCAGTATTTT. It specifies CASTLSGSGMDTQYF.

Worth noting for this clonotype: Given the absence of the conserved phenylalanine or tryptophan at the CDR3 end, a read error is likely. This rearrangement joins TRBV7-3 to TRBJ2-3; D is undetermined. From germline, CDR1 is SGHTA and CDR2 FQGTGA. Trimming took 0 bases from V and 6 from J, leaving 7 bases between them. This CDR3 is 13 amino acids long. The CDR3 DNA reads TGTGCCAGCAGCTTAACATTGGGGGATACGCAGTATCTT. Amino acid sequence: CASSLTLGDTQYL.

The V call is TRBV21-1, the J call TRBJ2-1. TRBV21-1 is noted as a pseudogene. The CDR3 covers 16 residues. The CDR3 sequence is CASSKFRRGSYNEQFF. In nucleotides, the CDR3 is TGTGCCAGCAGCAAATTCCGGAGGGGCTCCTACAATGAGCAGTTCTTC.

In its sample, this clonotype was seen a few times. DNA of the CDR3: TGTGCCAGCAGCGGGCAGGAGCGCGGTGCGTACAATGAGCAGTTCTTC. Protein: CASSGQERGAYNEQFF. The chain links TRBV7-9 to TRBJ2-1; D uncertain. This CDR3 comprises 16 residues. Trimming left V 5 bases short and J 4 bases short, with 18 bases between. CDR1 is SEHNR and CDR2 is FQNEAQ in the germline V gene (reference sequence).